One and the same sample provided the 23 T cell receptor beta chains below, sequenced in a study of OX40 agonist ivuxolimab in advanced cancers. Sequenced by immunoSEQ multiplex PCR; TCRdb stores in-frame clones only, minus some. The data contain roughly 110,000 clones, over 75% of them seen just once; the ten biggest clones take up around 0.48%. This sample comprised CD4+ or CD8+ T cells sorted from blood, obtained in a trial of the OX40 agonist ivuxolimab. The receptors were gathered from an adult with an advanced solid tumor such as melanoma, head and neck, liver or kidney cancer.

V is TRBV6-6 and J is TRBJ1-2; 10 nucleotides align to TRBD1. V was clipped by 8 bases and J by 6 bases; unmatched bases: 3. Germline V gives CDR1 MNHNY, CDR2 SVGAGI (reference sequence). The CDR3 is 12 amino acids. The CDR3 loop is CASLGQGNGYTF. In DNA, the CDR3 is TGTGCCAGCTTGGGACAGGGGAATGGCTACACCTTC.

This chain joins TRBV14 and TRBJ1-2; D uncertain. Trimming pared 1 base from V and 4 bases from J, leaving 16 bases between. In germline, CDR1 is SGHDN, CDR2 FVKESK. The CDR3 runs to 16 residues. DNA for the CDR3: TGTGCCAGCAGCCAAGGGAGCCGTCTTCTTGGCTATGGCTACACCTTC. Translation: CASSQGSRLLGYGYTF.

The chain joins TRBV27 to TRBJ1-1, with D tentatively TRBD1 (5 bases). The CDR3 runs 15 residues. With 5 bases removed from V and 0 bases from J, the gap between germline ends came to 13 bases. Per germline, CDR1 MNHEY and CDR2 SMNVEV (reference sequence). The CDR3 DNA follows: TGTGCCAGCAGTCCCTATCGGGGGTTGAACACTGAAGCTTTCTTT. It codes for CASSPYRGLNTEAFF.

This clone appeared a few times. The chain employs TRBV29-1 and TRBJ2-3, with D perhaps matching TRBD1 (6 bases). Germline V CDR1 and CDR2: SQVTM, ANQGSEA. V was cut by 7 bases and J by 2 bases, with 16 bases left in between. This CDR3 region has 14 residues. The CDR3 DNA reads TGCAGCGCTGCCCCGGCAGGGGCCACAGATACGCAGTATTTT. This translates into CSAAPAGATDTQYF.

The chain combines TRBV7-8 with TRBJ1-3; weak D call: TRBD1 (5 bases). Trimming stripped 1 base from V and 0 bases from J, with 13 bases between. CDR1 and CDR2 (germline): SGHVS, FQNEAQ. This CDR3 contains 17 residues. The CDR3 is CASSLDPGGGSGNTIYF. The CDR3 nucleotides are TGTGCCAGCAGCTTAGATCCCGGGGGGGGCTCTGGAAACACCATATATTTT.

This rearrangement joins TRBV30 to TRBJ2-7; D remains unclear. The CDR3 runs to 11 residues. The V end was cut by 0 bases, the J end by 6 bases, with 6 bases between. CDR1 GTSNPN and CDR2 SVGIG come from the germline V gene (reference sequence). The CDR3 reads CAWSVFGEQYF. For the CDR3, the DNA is TGTGCCTGGAGTGTATTTGGCGAGCAGTACTTC.

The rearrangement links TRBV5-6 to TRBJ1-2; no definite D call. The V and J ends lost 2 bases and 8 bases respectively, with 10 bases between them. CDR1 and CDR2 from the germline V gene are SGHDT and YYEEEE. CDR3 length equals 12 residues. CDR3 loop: CASSLAVRGYTF. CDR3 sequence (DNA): TGTGCCAGCAGCTTAGCGGTACGGGGCTACACCTTC.

The CDR3 DNA reads as TGTGCCAGCGGATCCTACTACGAGCAGTACTTC. Its protein is CASGSYYEQYF. The chain employs TRBV28 and TRBJ2-7; D gene uncertain. V lost 8 bases and J lost 3, with 8 bases in between. The germline CDR1 and CDR2 sequences are MDHEN and SYDVKM. This CDR3 is 11 amino acids long.

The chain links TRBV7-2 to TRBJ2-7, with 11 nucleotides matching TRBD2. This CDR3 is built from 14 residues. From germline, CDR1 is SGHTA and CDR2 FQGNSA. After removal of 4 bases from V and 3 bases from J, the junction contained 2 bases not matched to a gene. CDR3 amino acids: CASSSGLAGYEQYF. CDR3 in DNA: TGTGCCAGCAGCTCAGGACTAGCGGGCTACGAGCAGTACTTC.

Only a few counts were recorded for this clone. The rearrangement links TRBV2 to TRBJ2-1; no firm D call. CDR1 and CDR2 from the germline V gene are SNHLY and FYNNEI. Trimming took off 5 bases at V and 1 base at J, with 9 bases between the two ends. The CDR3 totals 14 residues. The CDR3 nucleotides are TGTGCCAGCAGTAAGATGGTTTCCTACAATGAGCAGTTCTTC. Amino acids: CASSKMVSYNEQFF.

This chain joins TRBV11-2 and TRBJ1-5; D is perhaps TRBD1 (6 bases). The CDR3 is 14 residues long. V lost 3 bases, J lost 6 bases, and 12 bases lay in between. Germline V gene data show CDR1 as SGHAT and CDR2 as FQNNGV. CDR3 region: CASSFPGVAQPQHF. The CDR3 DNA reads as TGTGCCAGCAGCTTTCCAGGGGTGGCTCAGCCCCAGCATTTT.

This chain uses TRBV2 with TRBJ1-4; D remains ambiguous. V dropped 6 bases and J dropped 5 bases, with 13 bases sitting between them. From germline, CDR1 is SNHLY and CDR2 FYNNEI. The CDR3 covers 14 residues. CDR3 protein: CASRDMKGNEKLFF. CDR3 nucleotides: TGTGCCAGCAGAGATATGAAGGGAAATGAAAAACTGTTTTTT.

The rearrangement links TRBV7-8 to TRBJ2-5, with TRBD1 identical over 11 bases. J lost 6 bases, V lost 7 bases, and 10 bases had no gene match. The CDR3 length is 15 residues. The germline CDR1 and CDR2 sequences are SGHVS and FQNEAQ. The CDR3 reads CASIKDRGPIQTQYF. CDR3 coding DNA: TGTGCCAGCATCAAGGACAGGGGGCCCATCCAGACCCAGTACTTC.

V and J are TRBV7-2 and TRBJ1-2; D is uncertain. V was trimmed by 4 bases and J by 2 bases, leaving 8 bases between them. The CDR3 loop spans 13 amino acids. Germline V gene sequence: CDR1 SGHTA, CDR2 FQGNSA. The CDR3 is CASSYSQNYGYTF. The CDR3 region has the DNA TGTGCCAGCAGCTATTCACAGAACTATGGCTACACCTTC. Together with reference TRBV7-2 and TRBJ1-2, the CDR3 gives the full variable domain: GAGVSQSPSNKVTEKGKDVELRCDPISGHTALYWYRQSLGQGLEFLIYFQGNSAPDKSGLPSDRFSAERTGGSVSTLTIQRTQQEDSAVYLCASSYSQNYGYTFGSGTRLTVV.

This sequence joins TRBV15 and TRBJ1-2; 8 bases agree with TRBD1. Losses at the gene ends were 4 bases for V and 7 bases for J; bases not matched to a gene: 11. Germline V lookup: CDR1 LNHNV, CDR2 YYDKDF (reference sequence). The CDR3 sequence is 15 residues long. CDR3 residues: CATSTYLGQGTGYTF. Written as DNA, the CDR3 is TGTGCCACCAGCACTTACCTTGGACAGGGCACTGGCTACACCTTC. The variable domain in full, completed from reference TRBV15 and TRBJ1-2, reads DAMVIQNPRYQVTQFGKPVTLSCSQTLNHNVMYWYQQKSSQAPKLLFHYYDKDFNNEADTPDNFQSRRPNTSFCFLDIRSPGLGDTAMYLCATSTYLGQGTGYTFGSGTRLTVV.

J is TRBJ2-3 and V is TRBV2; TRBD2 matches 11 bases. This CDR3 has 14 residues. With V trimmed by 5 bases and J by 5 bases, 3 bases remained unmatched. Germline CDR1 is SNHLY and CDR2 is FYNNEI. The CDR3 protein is CASSIAGGLDTQYF. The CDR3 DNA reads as TGTGCCAGCAGTATAGCGGGGGGGCTAGATACGCAGTATTTT.

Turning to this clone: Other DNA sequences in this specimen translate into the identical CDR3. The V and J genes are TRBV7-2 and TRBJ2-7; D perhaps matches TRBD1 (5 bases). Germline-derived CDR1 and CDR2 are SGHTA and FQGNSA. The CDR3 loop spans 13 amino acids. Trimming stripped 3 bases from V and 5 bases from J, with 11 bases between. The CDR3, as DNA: TGTGCCAGCAGCTTGCAGGGTGGAAACGAGCAGTACTTC. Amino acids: CASSLQGGNEQYF.

The CDR3 loop is CASSSRTQGGELFF. The CDR3, as DNA: TGTGCCAGCAGCTCCAGGACTCAGGGCGGGGAGCTGTTTTTT. This chain uses TRBV7-7 with TRBJ2-2; the D call may be TRBD1 or TRBD2 (5 bases each). CDR3 length: 14 residues. Germline CDR1 reads SSHAT; CDR2 reads FNYEAQ (reference sequence). V lost 4 bases, J lost 7 bases, and 13 bases lay in between.

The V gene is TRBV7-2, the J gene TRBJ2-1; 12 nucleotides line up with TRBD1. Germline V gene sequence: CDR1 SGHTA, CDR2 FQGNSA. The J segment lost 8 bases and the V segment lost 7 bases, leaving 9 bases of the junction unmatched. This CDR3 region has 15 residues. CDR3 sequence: CASIPGQGALHEQFF. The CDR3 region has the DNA TGTGCCAGCATCCCGGGACAGGGGGCGCTGCATGAGCAGTTCTTC.

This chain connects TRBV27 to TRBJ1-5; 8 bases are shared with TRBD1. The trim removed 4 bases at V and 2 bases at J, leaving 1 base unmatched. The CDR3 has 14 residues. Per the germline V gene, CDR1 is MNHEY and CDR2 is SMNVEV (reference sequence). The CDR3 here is CASSSQGGNQPQHF. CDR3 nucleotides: TGTGCCAGCAGTTCACAGGGGGGCAATCAGCCCCAGCATTTT.

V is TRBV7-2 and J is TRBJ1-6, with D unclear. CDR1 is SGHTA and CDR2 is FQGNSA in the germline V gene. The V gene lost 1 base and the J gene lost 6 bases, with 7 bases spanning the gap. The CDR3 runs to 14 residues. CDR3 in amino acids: CASSLVYGNSPLHF. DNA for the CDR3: TGTGCCAGCAGCTTAGTGTACGGTAATTCACCCCTCCACTTT. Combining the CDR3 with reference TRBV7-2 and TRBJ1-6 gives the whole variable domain GAGVSQSPSNKVTEKGKDVELRCDPISGHTALYWYRQSLGQGLEFLIYFQGNSAPDKSGLPSDRFSAERTGGSVSTLTIQRTQQEDSAVYLCASSLVYGNSPLHFGNGTRLTVT.

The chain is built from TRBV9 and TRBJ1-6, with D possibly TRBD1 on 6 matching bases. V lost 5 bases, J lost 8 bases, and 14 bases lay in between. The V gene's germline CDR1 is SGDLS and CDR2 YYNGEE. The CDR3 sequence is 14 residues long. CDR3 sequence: CASSVDRSYSPLHF. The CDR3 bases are TGTGCCAGCAGTGTTGACAGGTCCTATTCACCCCTCCACTTT.

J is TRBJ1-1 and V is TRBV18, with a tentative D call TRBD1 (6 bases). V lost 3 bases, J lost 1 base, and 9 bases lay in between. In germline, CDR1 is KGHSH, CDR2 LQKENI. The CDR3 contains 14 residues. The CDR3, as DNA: TGTGCCAGCTCACCCCAGGGGACGAACACTGAAGCTTTCTTT. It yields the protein CASSPQGTNTEAFF. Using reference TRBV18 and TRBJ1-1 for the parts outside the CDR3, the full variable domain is NAGVMQNPRHLVRRRGQEARLRCSPMKGHSHVYWYRQLPEEGLKFMVYLQKENIIDESGMPKERFSAEFPKEGPSILRIQQVVRGDSAAYFCASSPQGTNTEAFFGQGTRLTVV.